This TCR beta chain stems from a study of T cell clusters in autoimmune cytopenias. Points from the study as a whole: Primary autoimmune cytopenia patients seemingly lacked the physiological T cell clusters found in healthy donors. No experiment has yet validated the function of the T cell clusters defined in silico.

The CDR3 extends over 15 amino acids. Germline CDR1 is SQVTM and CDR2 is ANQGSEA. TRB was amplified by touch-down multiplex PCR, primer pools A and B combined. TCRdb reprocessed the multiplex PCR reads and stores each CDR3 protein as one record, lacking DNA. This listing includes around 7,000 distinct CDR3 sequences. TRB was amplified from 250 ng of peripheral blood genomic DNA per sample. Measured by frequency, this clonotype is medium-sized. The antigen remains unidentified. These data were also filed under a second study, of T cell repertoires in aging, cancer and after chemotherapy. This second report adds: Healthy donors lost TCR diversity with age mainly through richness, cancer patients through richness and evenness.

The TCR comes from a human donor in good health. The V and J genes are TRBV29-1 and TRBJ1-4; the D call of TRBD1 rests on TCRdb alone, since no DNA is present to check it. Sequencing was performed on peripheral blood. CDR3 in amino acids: CSVAGTTATNEKLFF.